Given below is one TCR beta chain in context. As yet, its antigen is unknown. This sample is part of a study of shared clonotypes between healthy human individuals. Points from the study as a whole: Relative to memory subsets, naive subsets generally showed larger estimated richness.

Germline loops: CDR1 LNHNV, CDR2 YYDKDF (reference sequence). V lost 6 bases to trimming and J lost 5 bases, with 11 bases between them. There are 13 residues in the CDR3. Using immunoSEQ multiplex PCR, the repertoire was profiled, and TCRdb retains in-frame clones only, with some absent. The data contain around 700,000 clones, around two thirds of them seen just once; the ten biggest clones take up roughly 1.7%. This sequence joins TRBV15 and TRBJ2-1; D is ambiguous. The sequencing input was memory CD4+ T cells sorted from blood. Subset: CD45RA-negative fraction. This TCR was recovered from a woman aged 25 to 45 in good health. CDR3 nucleotide sequence: TGTGCCACCAGTGGCGGAGCTAACAATGAGCAGTTCTTC. It specifies CATSGGANNEQFF.